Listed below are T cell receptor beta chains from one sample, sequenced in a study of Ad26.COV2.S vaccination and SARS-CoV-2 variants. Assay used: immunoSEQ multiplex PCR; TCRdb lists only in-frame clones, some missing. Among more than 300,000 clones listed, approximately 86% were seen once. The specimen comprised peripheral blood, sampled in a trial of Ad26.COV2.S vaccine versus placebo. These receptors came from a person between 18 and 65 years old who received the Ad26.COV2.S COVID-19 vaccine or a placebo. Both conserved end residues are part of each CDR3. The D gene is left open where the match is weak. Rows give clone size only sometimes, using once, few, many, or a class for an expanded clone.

cdr3_aa: CASSHAGGTEKLFF; cdr3_nt: TGTGCCAGCAGCCACGCAGGGGGCACAGAAAAACTGTTTTTT; j_call: TRBJ1-4; v_call: TRBV3-1/TRBV3-2; clone_size: -; d_call: TRBD1
cdr3_aa: CASRSGHLYEQYF; cdr3_nt: TGTGCCAGCAGGAGTGGACATCTTTACGAGCAGTACTTC; j_call: TRBJ2-7; v_call: TRBV28; clone_size: -; d_call: -
cdr3_aa: CASSPVGQGHGYTF; cdr3_nt: TGTGCCAGCAGCCCTGTGGGACAGGGGCATGGCTACACCTTC; j_call: TRBJ1-2; v_call: TRBV5-6; clone_size: once; d_call: TRBD1
cdr3_aa: CASSVIATHEQFF; cdr3_nt: TGTGCCAGCAGCGTAATAGCGACGCATGAGCAGTTCTTC; j_call: TRBJ2-1; v_call: TRBV9; clone_size: -; d_call: -
cdr3_aa: CASSLGGDEQYF; cdr3_nt: TGTGCCAGCAGCTTAGGAGGTGACGAGCAGTACTTC; j_call: TRBJ2-7; v_call: TRBV7-6; clone_size: once; d_call: -
cdr3_aa: CASSWSGVPDTQYF; cdr3_nt: TGTGCCAGCAGCTGGAGCGGGGTTCCAGATACGCAGTATTTT; j_call: TRBJ2-3; v_call: TRBV3-1/TRBV3-2; clone_size: -; d_call: TRBD2
cdr3_aa: CASSSGQPNTEAFF; cdr3_nt: TGCGCCAGCAGTTCGGGACAGCCCAACACTGAAGCTTTCTTT; j_call: TRBJ1-1; v_call: TRBV5-1; clone_size: -; d_call: TRBD1
cdr3_aa: CASSYSTTGGSETQYF; cdr3_nt: TGTGCCAGCAGTTACTCGACGACCGGGGGGTCGGAGACCCAGTACTTC; j_call: TRBJ2-5; v_call: TRBV6-5; clone_size: -; d_call: TRBD2
cdr3_aa: CASYSMTGGETQYF; cdr3_nt: TGCGCCAGCTATTCCATGACAGGGGGAGAGACCCAGTACTTC; j_call: TRBJ2-5; v_call: TRBV5-1; clone_size: -; d_call: TRBD1
cdr3_aa: CAKNWTGRNSPLHF; cdr3_nt: TGTGCCAAAAATTGGACAGGGCGAAATTCACCCCTCCACTTT; j_call: TRBJ1-6; v_call: TRBV19; clone_size: -; d_call: TRBD1
cdr3_aa: CASSWTGLETQYF; cdr3_nt: TGTGCCAGCAGCTGGACAGGGTTGGAGACCCAGTACTTC; j_call: TRBJ2-5; v_call: TRBV7-6; clone_size: -; d_call: TRBD1
cdr3_aa: CASSSGGRRLHEQFF; cdr3_nt: TGTGCTAGCAGCTCAGGTGGTAGACGGCTTCATGAGCAGTTCTTC; j_call: TRBJ2-1; v_call: TRBV7-7; clone_size: -; d_call: -
cdr3_aa: CASSPGTVGTDTQYF; cdr3_nt: TGTGCCAGCTCACCTGGAACGGTAGGGACAGATACGCAGTATTTT; j_call: TRBJ2-3; v_call: TRBV18; clone_size: -; d_call: -
cdr3_aa: CASSVDGTRRETQYF; cdr3_nt: TGTGCCAGCAGCGTAGACGGGACCCGACGGGAGACCCAGTACTTC; j_call: TRBJ2-5; v_call: TRBV9; clone_size: -; d_call: -
cdr3_aa: CASSIDRNGNTIYF; cdr3_nt: TGTGCCAGCAGTATCGACAGGAATGGAAACACCATATATTTT; j_call: TRBJ1-3; v_call: TRBV6-5; clone_size: -; d_call: -
cdr3_aa: CATSRDSGTLHF; cdr3_nt: TGTGCCACCAGCAGAGATTCGGGGACCCTCCACTTT; j_call: TRBJ1-6; v_call: TRBV15; clone_size: few; d_call: -
cdr3_aa: CASSLGLAGVNTGELFF; cdr3_nt: TGTGCTAGCAGCCTCGGACTAGCGGGGGTGAACACCGGGGAGCTGTTTTTT; j_call: TRBJ2-2; v_call: TRBV7-7; clone_size: -; d_call: TRBD2
cdr3_aa: CASSYETSGSYEQYF; cdr3_nt: TGCGCCAGCAGCTACGAGACTAGCGGCTCCTACGAGCAGTACTTC; j_call: TRBJ2-7; v_call: TRBV5-1; clone_size: -; d_call: TRBD2
cdr3_aa: CASSGTGKVETQYF; cdr3_nt: TGTGCCAGCAGCGGGACAGGGAAGGTAGAGACCCAGTACTTC; j_call: TRBJ2-5; v_call: TRBV28; clone_size: -; d_call: TRBD1
cdr3_aa: CASSISGRESYGYTF; cdr3_nt: TGTGCCAGTAGTATAAGTGGCAGGGAGTCTTATGGCTACACCTTC; j_call: TRBJ1-2; v_call: TRBV19; clone_size: -; d_call: -
cdr3_aa: CASSWTGNEQFF; cdr3_nt: TGTGCCAGCAGCTGGACAGGGAATGAGCAGTTCTTC; j_call: TRBJ2-1; v_call: TRBV6-5; clone_size: -; d_call: TRBD1
cdr3_aa: CASSEFLNQPQHF; cdr3_nt: TGTGCCAGCAGTGAATTCCTCAATCAGCCCCAGCATTTT; j_call: TRBJ1-5; v_call: TRBV6-1; clone_size: -; d_call: -
cdr3_aa: CASSVGEETQYF; cdr3_nt: TGTGCCAGCTCTGTCGGGGAAGAGACCCAGTACTTC; j_call: TRBJ2-5; v_call: TRBV18; clone_size: -; d_call: -
cdr3_aa: CATSDPGDYEQYF; cdr3_nt: TGTGCCACCAGTGACCCGGGAGACTACGAGCAGTACTTC; j_call: TRBJ2-7; v_call: TRBV24-1; clone_size: -; d_call: -
cdr3_aa: CASSLGTGTYEQYF; cdr3_nt: TGTGCCAGCAGCCTAGGGACGGGAACCTACGAGCAGTACTTC; j_call: TRBJ2-7; v_call: TRBV11-2; clone_size: -; d_call: -
cdr3_aa: CASSQGFEGGSPLHF; cdr3_nt: TGTGCCAGCAGCCAAGGATTTGAGGGGGGCTCACCCCTCCACTTT; j_call: TRBJ1-6; v_call: TRBV4-2; clone_size: once; d_call: -
cdr3_aa: CASSPQGWTGELFF; cdr3_nt: TGTGCCAGCAGCCCCCAGGGTTGGACCGGGGAGCTGTTTTTT; j_call: TRBJ2-2; v_call: TRBV7-9; clone_size: once; d_call: -
cdr3_aa: CASSIGPHGYTF; cdr3_nt: TGTGCCAGTAGTATAGGGCCGCATGGCTACACCTTC; j_call: TRBJ1-2; v_call: TRBV19; clone_size: -; d_call: -
cdr3_aa: CASSLWRGAPVRF; cdr3_nt: TGTGCCAGCAGTTTATGGCGGGGGGCGCCGGTTCGATTC; j_call: TRBJ1-2; v_call: TRBV27; clone_size: -; d_call: -
cdr3_aa: CASSLRQPNAGGRGGYTF; cdr3_nt: TGTGCCAGCAGCCTCAGACAGCCAAACGCAGGGGGCAGAGGAGGCTACACCTTC; j_call: TRBJ1-2; v_call: TRBV4-2; clone_size: -; d_call: TRBD1
cdr3_aa: CASSSDGYHEQYF; cdr3_nt: TGTGCCAGCAGTTCGGATGGCTATCACGAGCAGTACTTC; j_call: TRBJ2-7; v_call: TRBV12-3/TRBV12-4; clone_size: -; d_call: -
cdr3_aa: CASSLDWGDTSYEQYF; cdr3_nt: TGTGCCAGCAGCTTAGATTGGGGGGACACCTCCTACGAGCAGTACTTC; j_call: TRBJ2-7; v_call: TRBV11-2; clone_size: -; d_call: -
cdr3_aa: CASSLGGAGETQYF; cdr3_nt: TGTGCCAGCAGTTTAGGGGGGGCGGGTGAGACCCAGTACTTC; j_call: TRBJ2-5; v_call: TRBV27; clone_size: -; d_call: -
cdr3_aa: CASSYRTDTQYF; cdr3_nt: TGTGCCAGCAGTTACAGGACAGATACGCAGTATTTT; j_call: TRBJ2-3; v_call: TRBV6-6; clone_size: -; d_call: -
cdr3_aa: CASSLVDRSPYGYTF; cdr3_nt: TGCGCCAGCAGCTTGGTGGACAGGTCGCCCTATGGCTACACCTTC; j_call: TRBJ1-2; v_call: TRBV5-1; clone_size: -; d_call: TRBD1
cdr3_aa: CASSNRANGYTF; cdr3_nt: TGTGCCAGTAGTAACAGGGCGAATGGCTACACCTTC; j_call: TRBJ1-2; v_call: TRBV19; clone_size: -; d_call: -
cdr3_aa: CASSLGTGDGYTF; cdr3_nt: TGTGCCAGTAGCCTCGGGACAGGGGATGGCTACACCTTC; j_call: TRBJ1-2; v_call: TRBV2; clone_size: -; d_call: TRBD1
cdr3_aa: CASSISGISNQPQHF; cdr3_nt: TGTGCCAGTAGTATATCCGGTATTAGCAATCAGCCCCAGCATTTT; j_call: TRBJ1-5; v_call: TRBV19; clone_size: -; d_call: -
cdr3_aa: CASSEGGGFPF; cdr3_nt: TGTGCCAGCAGTGAAGGTGGTGGGTTTCCCTTT; j_call: TRBJ1-1; v_call: TRBV6-1; clone_size: -; d_call: -
cdr3_aa: CSVEGGQGGVDTQYF; cdr3_nt: TGCAGCGTTGAAGGAGGACAGGGCGGGGTAGATACGCAGTATTTT; j_call: TRBJ2-3; v_call: TRBV29-1; clone_size: -; d_call: TRBD1
cdr3_aa: CASSLTDSEYEQYF; cdr3_nt: TGTGCCAGCAGCTTAACGGACAGCGAATACGAGCAGTACTTC; j_call: TRBJ2-7; v_call: TRBV11-1; clone_size: -; d_call: -
cdr3_aa: CASSPLGGLNTEAFF; cdr3_nt: TGTGCCAGCTCACCACTTGGGGGGCTGAACACTGAAGCTTTCTTT; j_call: TRBJ1-1; v_call: TRBV18; clone_size: few; d_call: -
cdr3_aa: CASSVSGRGNEQFF; cdr3_nt: TGTGCCAGCAGCGTGTCCGGGAGGGGCAATGAGCAGTTCTTC; j_call: TRBJ2-1; v_call: TRBV5-4; clone_size: once; d_call: TRBD2
cdr3_aa: CASSYNWKPNTEAFF; cdr3_nt: TGTGCCAGCAGTTACAATTGGAAACCGAACACTGAAGCTTTCTTT; j_call: TRBJ1-1; v_call: TRBV6-5; clone_size: -; d_call: -
cdr3_aa: CASSLLPGTGNTEAFF; cdr3_nt: TGTGCCAGCAGTTTACTCCCCGGGACAGGGAACACTGAAGCTTTCTTT; j_call: TRBJ1-1; v_call: TRBV27; clone_size: -; d_call: TRBD1
cdr3_aa: CASSFAGGYYEQYF; cdr3_nt: TGTGCCAGCAGCTTTGCAGGGGGCTACTACGAGCAGTACTTC; j_call: TRBJ2-7; v_call: TRBV5-8; clone_size: -; d_call: TRBD1
cdr3_aa: CASSLWWQTNFTNYGYTF; cdr3_nt: TGTGCCAGCAGTTTATGGTGGCAGACGAACTTCACTAACTATGGCTACACCTTC; j_call: TRBJ1-2; v_call: TRBV28; clone_size: few; d_call: -
cdr3_aa: CASREGWSSGYTF; cdr3_nt: TGTGCCAGCAGAGAGGGATGGAGTAGTGGCTACACCTTC; j_call: TRBJ1-2; v_call: TRBV5-4; clone_size: -; d_call: -
cdr3_aa: CASSLSDGTSYNSPLHF; cdr3_nt: TGTGCCAGCAGTTTATCGGACGGGACTTCCTATAATTCACCCCTCCACTTT; j_call: TRBJ1-6; v_call: TRBV28; clone_size: -; d_call: -